This is a list of T cell receptor beta chains from one sample in a study of blood T cells in healthy people across ages. TCRdb passed the 5' RACE reads through MiXCR, listing each CDR3 protein once. The table includes hundreds of thousands of distinct CDR3 sequences, around 48% detected once. The sequencing sample was made of blood. The receptor source for this set is a man older than 75 in good health. CDR3s include the opening cysteine and the closing phenylalanine or tryptophan. D genes are given only for firm matches. Some rows mark clone size as missing; the rest say once, few, many or name a class of expanded clone.

abundance,v_gene,d_gene,j_gene,CDR3aa,CDR3nt
few,TRBV6-5,TRBD2,TRBJ2-5,CASSSNLAGVETQYF,TGTGCCAGTAGTAGCAACCTAGCGGGAGTGGAGACCCAGTACTTC
.,TRBV6-5,.,TRBJ2-7,CASRERTAVRDEQYF,TGTGCCAGCAGGGAGCGGACAGCGGTTAGGGATGAGCAGTACTTC
.,TRBV29-1,TRBD1,TRBJ2-1,CSADPGQGGPLCHQFF,TGCAGCGCCGATCCGGGACAGGGAGGTCCGTTGTGTCACCAGTTCTTC
once,TRBV27,.,TRBJ2-3,CASSHGPGETDTQYF,TGTGCCAGCAGTCATGGGCCCGGGGAGACAGATACGCAGTATTTT
once,TRBV7-2,.,TRBJ2-3,CASSLVRGALADTQYF,TGTGCCAGCAGCTTAGTACGGGGGGCCTTAGCAGATACGCAGTATTTT
.,TRBV9,TRBD1,TRBJ1-2,CASSVGQGINYGYTF,TGTGCCAGCAGCGTAGGACAGGGGATAAACTATGGCTACACCTTC
.,TRBV9,TRBD2,TRBJ2-2,CASSATSGRTNTGELFF,TGTGCCAGCAGCGCGACTAGCGGGAGGACGAACACCGGGGAGCTGTTTTTT
many,TRBV7-2,.,TRBJ2-7,CASSLVGLAHYEQYF,TGTGCCAGCAGCTTAGTCGGCCTAGCTCACTACGAGCAGTACTTC
once,TRBV3-1,.,TRBJ2-2,CASSHTPAPNTGELFF,TGTGCCAGCAGCCATACCCCGGCTCCTAACACCGGGGAGCTGTTTTTT
few,TRBV5-1,.,TRBJ2-7,CASSSSVSSYNEQYF,TGCGCCAGCAGCTCCAGCGTCAGCTCCTACAATGAGCAGTACTTC
few,TRBV7-9,.,TRBJ2-5,CASSFVVGETQYF,TGTGCCAGCAGCTTTGTGGTAGGGGAGACCCAGTACTTC
.,TRBV29-1,.,TRBJ2-3,CSARLSLSTDTQYF,TGCAGCGCTCGACTAAGCCTTAGCACAGATACGCAGTATTTT
.,TRBV5-1,TRBD2,TRBJ2-5,CASSPVYATSGRSETQYF,TGCGCCAGCAGCCCCGTCTACGCGACTAGCGGGAGGTCGGAGACCCAGTACTTC
.,TRBV9,.,TRBJ2-7,CASSPRAYEQYF,TGTGCCAGCAGCCCTCGGGCCTACGAGCAGTACTTC
.,TRBV7-2,TRBD2,TRBJ2-3,CASSLTSGNPSDTQYF,TGTGCCAGCAGCTTAACTAGCGGGAACCCGTCGGATACGCAGTATTTT
.,TRBV29-1,TRBD1,TRBJ2-1,CSVYRGVSYNEQFF,TGCAGCGTTTACAGGGGAGTGTCCTACAATGAGCAGTTCTTC
once,TRBV6-2/TRBV6-3,TRBD2,TRBJ2-7,CASSWASGGYNEQYF,TGTGCCAGCAGTTGGGCTAGCGGGGGCTACAATGAGCAGTACTTC
.,TRBV7-8,.,TRBJ2-7,CASGAWSSYEQYF,TGTGCCAGCGGTGCCTGGAGCTCCTACGAGCAGTACTTC
few,TRBV5-1,TRBD1,TRBJ1-1,CASSPGTGGYGTEAFF,TGCGCCAGCAGCCCCGGGACAGGGGGCTACGGCACTGAAGCTTTCTTT
.,TRBV7-3,TRBD2,TRBJ2-7,CASGKRKSRTSGDSYEQYF,TGTGCCAGCGGCAAACGAAAATCGCGGACTAGCGGGGATTCCTACGAGCAGTACTTC
.,TRBV3-1,.,TRBJ2-3,CASSQERGGTETQYF,TGTGCCAGCAGCCAAGAACGGGGAGGCACAGAGACGCAGTATTTT
.,TRBV7-2,.,TRBJ2-2,CASLQRWGLNTGELFF,TGTGCCAGCCTTCAGAGGTGGGGCCTGAACACCGGGGAGCTGTTTTTT
.,TRBV4-2,.,TRBJ2-1,CASSQGRGAEQFF,TGTGCCAGCAGCCAAGGACGAGGAGCCGAGCAGTTCTTC
many,TRBV28,TRBD2,TRBJ2-7,CASSLYSSGRYEQYF,TGTGCCAGCAGTTTATACTCTAGCGGGAGGTACGAGCAGTACTTC
.,TRBV7-2,TRBD1,TRBJ2-1,CASSLMGQGRNEQFF,TGTGCCAGCAGCTTAATGGGACAGGGTAGAAATGAGCAGTTCTTC
.,TRBV5-1,TRBD1,TRBJ2-7,CASSLSGTGGREQYF,TGCGCCAGCAGCTTGTCCGGGACAGGGGGACGCGAGCAGTACTTC
.,TRBV27,.,TRBJ2-7,CASSPGREPRTYF,TGTGCCAGCAGTCCCGGCCGGGAACCCAGAACGTACTTC
.,TRBV7-7,.,TRBJ2-3,CASRDCFSTDTQYF,TGTGCTAGCAGGGACTGCTTTAGCACAGATACGCAGTATTTT
.,TRBV7-2,TRBD1,TRBJ1-2,CASSPQGTADYGYTF,TGTGCCAGCAGCCCACAGGGGACAGCAGACTATGGCTACACCTTC
.,TRBV20-1,TRBD1,TRBJ1-2,CSASTGQGSRSYGYTF,TGCAGTGCTTCCACGGGACAGGGATCCCGAAGCTATGGCTACACCTTC
few,TRBV4-1,.,TRBJ1-2,CASSQERGLGYTF,TGCGCCAGCAGCCAAGAAAGAGGACTAGGCTACACCTTC
many,TRBV9,.,TRBJ1-6,CASSEGHTQSPLHF,TGTGCCAGCAGCGAGGGACATACTCAATCACCCCTCCACTTT
.,TRBV20-1,TRBD1,TRBJ2-1,CSARDVVWTGGSNEQFF,TGCAGTGCTAGAGATGTCGTCTGGACAGGGGGCTCAAATGAGCAGTTCTTC
.,TRBV27,.,TRBJ2-7,CASSVSSSSEQYF,TGTGCCAGCAGTGTAAGTAGCTCCTCCGAGCAGTACTTC
.,TRBV29-1,.,TRBJ2-1,CSVHTSSHNEQFF,TGCAGCGTTCACACTAGTTCCCACAATGAGCAGTTCTTC
few,TRBV4-2,TRBD2,TRBJ2-4,CASSHPRGGAKNIQYF,TGTGCCAGCAGCCACCCCCGGGGGGGGGCCAAAAACATTCAGTACTTC
.,TRBV7-2,.,TRBJ2-7,CASSLQGNYEQYF,TGTGCCAGCAGCTTACAGGGAAACTACGAGCAGTACTTC
few,TRBV29-1,TRBD1,TRBJ1-4,CSVPGQANEKLFF,TGCAGCGTCCCGGGACAGGCGAATGAAAAACTGTTTTTT
.,TRBV7-2,.,TRBJ2-7,CASSSLGRSTRDEQYF,TGTGCCAGCAGCTCGTTAGGGCGATCCACCCGGGATGAGCAGTACTTC
.,TRBV20-1,TRBD2,TRBJ2-5,CSARDASGSGETQYF,TGCAGTGCTAGAGATGCTAGCGGGAGTGGTGAGACCCAGTACTTC
.,TRBV10-3,TRBD1,TRBJ2-2,CAISAGRGFAGELFF,TGTGCCATCAGTGCCGGCAGGGGGTTTGCCGGGGAGCTGTTTTTT
many,TRBV6-6,.,TRBJ2-3,CASRYAVAGTQYF,TGTGCCAGCAGATACGCGGTAGCTGGTACGCAGTATTTT
.,TRBV4-3,.,TRBJ2-5,CASSHNGGGRETQYF,TGCGCCAGCAGCCACAACGGGGGTGGACGGGAGACCCAGTACTTC